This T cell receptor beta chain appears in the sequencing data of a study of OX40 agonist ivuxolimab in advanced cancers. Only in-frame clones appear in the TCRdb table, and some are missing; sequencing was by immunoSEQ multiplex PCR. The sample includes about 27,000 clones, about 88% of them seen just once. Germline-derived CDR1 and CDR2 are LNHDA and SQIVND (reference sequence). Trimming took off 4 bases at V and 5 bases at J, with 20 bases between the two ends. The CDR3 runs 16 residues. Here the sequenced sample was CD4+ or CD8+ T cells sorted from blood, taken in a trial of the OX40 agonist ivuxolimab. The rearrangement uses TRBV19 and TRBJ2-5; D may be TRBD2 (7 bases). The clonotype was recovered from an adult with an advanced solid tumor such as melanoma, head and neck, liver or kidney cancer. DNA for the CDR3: TGTGCCAGTAGTAACCCCCGCGGGGGCGGGATGGAGACCCAGTACTTC. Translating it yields CASSNPRGGGMETQYF. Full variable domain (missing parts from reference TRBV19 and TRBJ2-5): DGGITQSPKYLFRKEGQNVTLSCEQNLNHDAMYWYRQDPGQGLRLIYYSQIVNDFQKGDIAEGYSVSREKKESFPLTVTSAQKNPTAFYLCASSNPRGGGMETQYFGPGTRLLVL.